Below are 16 T cell receptor beta chains sequenced from a single sample in a study of blood T cells in healthy people across ages. PCR was performed a second time for roughly 7 to 11 cycles using a sample-barcoded 5' primer and a J-beta primer mix. TCRdb reprocessed the 5' RACE reads with MiXCR, giving one entry per CDR3 protein. Among around 1,000,000 distinct CDR3 sequences listed, about 23% were seen once. The same specimen was also included in a second study, on T cells of mothers and their children.

Sequencing was carried out using blood. The receptors here all came from a girl aged 2 to 10 in good health.

The chain carries TRBV11-1 and TRBJ2-3; weak D call: TRBD2 (6 bases). V lost 1 base to trimming and J lost 8 bases, with 16 bases between them. The CDR3 spans 15 residues. CDR1 SGHAT and CDR2 FQDESV come from the germline V gene (reference sequence). CDR3 amino acids: CASSLDAGIESTQYF. CDR3 coding DNA: TGTGCCAGCAGCTTAGATGCGGGGATAGAAAGTACGCAGTATTTT.

The chain is built from TRBV3-1 and TRBJ2-1; no reliable D call. V was pared by 6 bases and J by 10 bases, with 16 bases between. The V gene's germline CDR1 is LGHDT and CDR2 YNNKEL (reference sequence). The CDR3 has 13 residues. CDR3 coding DNA: TGTGCCAGCAGTCCCTCCGTGGCGGAGGAGCAGTTCTTC. Translated, it gives CASSPSVAEEQFF.

This clonotype has only a few counts. CDR3 region: CASSFLGLAGKNEQFF. The CDR3 nucleotides read TGTGCCAGCAGCTTTCTGGGACTAGCGGGTAAAAATGAGCAGTTCTTC. This chain connects TRBV7-3 to TRBJ2-1, with TRBD2 identical over 12 bases. The germline V gene has CDR1 SGHTA and CDR2 FQGTGA. CDR3 length: 16 amino acids. V shed 3 bases and J 7 bases; nucleotides not matched to a gene: 7.

V gene TRBV2 combines with J gene TRBJ1-2; tentative D call: TRBD1 (5 bases). Trimming stripped 7 bases from V and 7 bases from J, with 13 bases between. Germline lookup yields CDR1 SNHLY and CDR2 FYNNEI. The CDR3 runs to 12 residues. The CDR3 DNA sequence: TGTGCCAGCATTAACAGGCTGAGTGGCTACACCTTC. Translation: CASINRLSGYTF.

This clonotype was detected a few times. The chain employs TRBV6-2 or TRBV6-3 and TRBJ1-6; a weak D match, TRBD1 (5 bases). The CDR3 runs 11 residues. Between the trimmed V and J ends, which lost 8 bases and 9 bases, there was a span of 8 bases. Germline V lookup: CDR1 MNHEY, CDR2 SVGEGT. CDR3 DNA: TGTGCCAGCTCAAGGGGTTCACCCCTCCACTTT. Protein: CASSRGSPLHF.

This clonotype was seen more than once but under ten times. The chain combines TRBV12-5 with TRBJ2-3, with TRBD1 as a possible D gene (6 bases). CDR1 and CDR2 from the germline V gene are LGHNT and FRNRAP. The CDR3 has 15 residues. The ends were cut back, 6 bases at V and 0 bases at J, with 13 bases in the middle. As DNA, the CDR3 is TGTGCTAGTGGCCTCGGACAGCTTAGCACAGATACGCAGTATTTT. Translation: CASGLGQLSTDTQYF. Drawing the rest from reference TRBV12-5 and TRBJ2-3, the complete variable domain is DARVTQTPRHKVTEMGQEVTMRCQPILGHNTVFWYRQTMMQGLELLAYFRNRAPLDDSGMPKDRFSAEMPDATLATLKIQPSEPRDSAVYFCASGLGQLSTDTQYFGPGTRLTVL.

The V call is TRBV10-3, the J call TRBJ2-5, with D possibly being TRBD1 (6 bases). This CDR3 comprises 12 residues. The germline V gene has CDR1 ENHRY and CDR2 SYGVKD. The V and J ends lost 2 bases and 12 bases respectively, with 13 bases between them. CDR3 in amino acids: CAISEQGLWEYF. The DNA for the CDR3 is TGTGCCATCAGTGAGCAGGGGTTGTGGGAGTACTTC.

With respect to this clonotype: One junction end disagrees with the germline gene, perhaps due to a read error. J is TRBJ1-2 and V is TRBV27, with no clear D. Germline assignment: CDR1 MNHEY and CDR2 SMNVEV (reference sequence). This CDR3 region has 13 residues. DNA for the CDR3: TGTGCCAGCAGTTTAGGATTGGGTTATGACTACACCTTC. Its protein product is CASSLGLGYDYTF.

The chain uses TRBV2 and TRBJ2-1, with D perhaps matching TRBD1 (6 bases). Looked up from germline, CDR1 is SNHLY and CDR2 is FYNNEI. Trimming left V 6 bases short and J 6 bases short, with 9 bases between. This CDR3 contains 12 residues. CDR3 sequence: CASRTGLNEQFF. CDR3 coding DNA: TGTGCCAGCAGGACAGGACTCAATGAGCAGTTCTTC. The full variable domain, in which reference TRBV2 and TRBJ2-1 provide the parts outside the CDR3, is EPEVTQTPSHQVTQMGQEVILRCVPISNHLYFYWYRQILGQKVEFLVSFYNNEISEKSEIFDDQFSVERPDGSNFTLKIRSTKLEDSAMYFCASRTGLNEQFFGPGTRLTVL.

This chain joins TRBV27 and TRBJ2-1; the D call may be TRBD1 or TRBD2 (5 bases each). The length of the CDR3 is 12 residues. V lost 6 bases, J lost 10 bases, and 13 bases lay in between. Germline CDR1 is MNHEY and CDR2 is SMNVEV (reference sequence). CDR3 in amino acids: CASSRRGREQFF. CDR3 DNA sequence: TGTGCCAGCAGCCGAAGGGGACGCGAGCAGTTCTTC.

The V and J genes are TRBV9 and TRBJ2-1; 9 nucleotides line up with TRBD2. The CDR3 sequence is 15 residues long. V trimming: 4 bases; J trimming: 6 bases; junction bases outside the gene matches: 8. Germline CDR1 is SGDLS and CDR2 is YYNGEE. Written as DNA, the CDR3 is TGTGCCAGCAGCTTTAGCGGGGGACCCGTCAATGAGCAGTTCTTC. Translating gives CASSFSGGPVNEQFF.

The chain couples TRBV6-4 to TRBJ2-1; D is perhaps TRBD2 (5 bases). The germline CDR1 and CDR2 sequences are MRHNA and SNTAGT. With 2 bases removed from V and 9 bases from J, the gap between germline ends came to 11 bases. This CDR3 spans 13 amino acids. In DNA form, the CDR3 reads TGTGCCAGCAGTGACGACCAAGAGGGTGAGCAGTTCTTC. It translates to CASSDDQEGEQFF.

In its sample, this clonotype was seen once. The chain recombines TRBV20-1 with TRBJ1-1; 8 positions match TRBD1. The junction had 9 bases not matched to a gene; V was cut back by 1 base and J by 8 bases. Per germline, CDR1 DFQATT and CDR2 SNEGSKA (reference sequence). The CDR3 spans 14 residues. The CDR3: CSARVPRTGLEAFF. In nucleotides, the CDR3 is TGCAGTGCTAGAGTTCCACGGACAGGGCTGGAAGCTTTCTTT.

This rearrangement joins TRBV6-6 to TRBJ1-5; D is uncertain. Between the trimmed V and J ends, which lost 4 bases and 3 bases, there was a span of 4 bases. CDR1 is MNHNY, CDR2 SVGAGI, per germline (reference sequence). The CDR3 runs to 12 residues. For the CDR3, the DNA is TGTGCCAGCAGTTGGGACAATCAGCCCCAGCATTTT. Translation: CASSWDNQPQHF.

The chain combines TRBV18 with TRBJ2-5, with no clear D. Gene TRBJ2-7 matches the end of the DNA better, so the J call may be wrong. The CDR3 runs 13 residues. Per germline, CDR1 KGHSH and CDR2 LQKENI. The CDR3 sequence is CASSPPGLGEQYF. The CDR3 DNA follows: TGTGCCAGCTCACCACCAGGGTTAGGCGAGCAGTACTTC.

This clonotype was seen just once. The CDR3 reads CASSDGLVYNEQFF. The CDR3 region has the DNA TGTGCCAGCAGTGATGGCCTAGTCTACAATGAGCAGTTCTTC. V usage is TRBV25-1 and J usage is TRBJ2-1; D not resolved. This CDR3 has 14 amino acids. The germline V gene encodes CDR1 MGHDK and CDR2 SYGVNS. V shed 3 bases and J shed 3 bases, with 9 bases lying between them.